The clone carrying this T cell receptor (beta chain) was counted a few times. The target antigen is unknown. The data belong to a study of molecular identifiers for immune sequencing clone quantification. Trimming shortened V by 5 bases and J by 4 bases, and 11 bases separated the two germline ends. This CDR3 comprises 13 residues. RNA fractions of 10%, 30% or 50% and roughly 20,000 to 1,000,000 sorted cells were the source of naive CD8 libraries. Bulk TCR libraries used previously described methods and listed TCR primers. TCRdb processed the PCR reads anew with MiXCR; each CDR3 protein has one entry. The sample has about 98,000 distinct CDR3 sequences, 30% to 45% seen once; the top ten hold 9.7%. The study, taken as a whole, reports: Naive cells had under 1% of molecules in clones above 20 RNA copies, effectors over 97%. In a background of roughly 970,000 naive cells, spiked Jurkat TCR RNA from one cell was reportedly detectable.

This clonotype was sampled from a human donor in good health. Some libraries in this study had Jurkat cell RNA spiked in. The chain has TRBV12-3 or TRBV12-4 and TRBJ1-2, with no clear D. Sequencing used naive CD8+ T cells from blood, with Jurkat cell RNA spiked in. Subset defined: FACS-sorted CD8+CD4-CCR7+CD45RA+ naive T cells. This CDR3 reads CASSPQWGYGYTF. The CDR3 DNA is TGTGCCAGCAGTCCCCAGTGGGGCTATGGCTACACCTTC.